This TCR beta chain was recovered during a study of shared clonotypes between healthy human individuals. Study at large: Used for every donor were three CD4 naive, three CD4 memory, two CD8 naive and one CD8 memory plate. Study-wide points: Non-shared clonotypes displayed generation probabilities falling below those of clonotypes present in all four donors.

CDR3 length: 16 residues. The germline V gene encodes CDR1 SGHKS and CDR2 YYEKEE (reference sequence). The ends were cut back, 0 bases at V and 2 bases at J, with 14 bases in the middle. TCRdb keeps only in-frame clones here, not all; method: immunoSEQ multiplex PCR. The sample shows some 1.4 million clones, over 95% of them seen only once. Regarding this clone: Its specificity is not known.

This sequence originates from a man aged 30 to 45 in good health. The V gene is TRBV5-5, the J gene TRBJ2-5; the D gene is possibly TRBD1 (7 bases). The sequenced material came from naive CD4+ T cells sorted from blood. Subset here: CD45RA+ positively selected. CDR3 nucleotides: TGTGCCAGCAGCTTGGTGGCAGGGGGAGGACAAGAGACCCAGTACTTC. Its translation: CASSLVAGGGQETQYF. Full variable domain (missing parts from reference TRBV5-5 and TRBJ2-5): DAGVTQSPTHLIKTRGQQVTLRCSPISGHKSVSWYQQVLGQGPQFIFQYYEKEERGRGNFPDRFSARQFPNYSSELNVNALLLGDSALYLCASSLVAGGGQETQYFGPGTRLLVL.